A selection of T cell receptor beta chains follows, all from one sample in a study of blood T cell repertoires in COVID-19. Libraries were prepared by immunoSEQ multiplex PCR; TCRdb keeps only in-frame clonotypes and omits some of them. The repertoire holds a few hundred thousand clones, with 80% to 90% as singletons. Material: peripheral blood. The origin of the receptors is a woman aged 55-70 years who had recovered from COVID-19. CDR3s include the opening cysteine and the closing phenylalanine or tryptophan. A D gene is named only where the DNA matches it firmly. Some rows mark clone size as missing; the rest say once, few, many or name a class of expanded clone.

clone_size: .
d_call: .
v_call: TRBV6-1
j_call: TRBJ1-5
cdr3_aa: CASSEIRQPQHF
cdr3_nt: TGTGCCAGCAGTGAAATCCGTCAGCCCCAGCATTTT

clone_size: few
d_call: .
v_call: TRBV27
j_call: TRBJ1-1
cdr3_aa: CASSLWSRVRTEAFF
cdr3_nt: TGTGCCAGCAGTTTGTGGTCGAGGGTTCGAACTGAAGCTTTCTTT

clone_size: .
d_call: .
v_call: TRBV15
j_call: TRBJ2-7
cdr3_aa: CATSRDGVVNSYEQYF
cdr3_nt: TGTGCCACCAGCAGAGATGGAGTAGTCAACTCCTACGAGCAGTACTTC

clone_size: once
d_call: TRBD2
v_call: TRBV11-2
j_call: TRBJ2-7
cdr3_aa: CASREAGGGAFYEQYF
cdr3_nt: TGTGCCAGCAGGGAGGCGGGCGGGGGGGCCTTCTACGAGCAGTACTTC

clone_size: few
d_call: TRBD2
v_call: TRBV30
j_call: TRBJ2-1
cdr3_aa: CAWRRGGASNEQFF
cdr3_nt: TGTGCCTGGAGGCGCGGGGGGGCCTCGAATGAGCAGTTCTTC

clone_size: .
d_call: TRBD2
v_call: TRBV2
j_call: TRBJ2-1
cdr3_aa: CASSVQRGRNEQFF
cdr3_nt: TGTGCCAGCAGTGTTCAGCGGGGGAGGAATGAGCAGTTCTTC

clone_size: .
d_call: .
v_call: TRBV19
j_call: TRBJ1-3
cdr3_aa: CASSYGPRDSGNTIYF
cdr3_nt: TGTGCCAGTAGTTACGGCCCCAGGGACTCTGGAAACACCATATATTTT

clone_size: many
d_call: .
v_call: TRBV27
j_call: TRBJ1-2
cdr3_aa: CASRPGLRMGGYTF
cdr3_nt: TGTGCCAGCAGACCGGGACTTCGAATGGGTGGCTACACCTTC

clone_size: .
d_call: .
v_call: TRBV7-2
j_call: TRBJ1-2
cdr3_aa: CASSPYRGGAGYGYTF
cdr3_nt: TGTGCCAGCAGCCCATATCGCGGGGGCGCGGGCTATGGCTACACCTTC

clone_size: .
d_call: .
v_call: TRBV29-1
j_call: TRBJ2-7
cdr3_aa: CSVEPAGRIGEQYF
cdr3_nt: TGCAGCGTTGAACCCGCAGGGCGGATCGGCGAGCAGTACTTC

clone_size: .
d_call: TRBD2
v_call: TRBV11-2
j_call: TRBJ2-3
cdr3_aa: CASSGTSSASTDTQYF
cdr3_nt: TGTGCCAGCAGCGGGACTAGCTCGGCTAGCACAGATACGCAGTATTTT

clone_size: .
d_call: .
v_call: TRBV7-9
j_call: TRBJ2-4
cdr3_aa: CASCNSAKNIQYF
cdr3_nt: TGTGCCAGCTGTAACAGCGCCAAAAACATTCAGTACTTC

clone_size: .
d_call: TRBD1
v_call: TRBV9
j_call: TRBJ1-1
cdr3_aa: CASSVGQGGTEAFF
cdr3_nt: TGTGCCAGCAGCGTGGGACAGGGCGGCACTGAAGCTTTCTTT

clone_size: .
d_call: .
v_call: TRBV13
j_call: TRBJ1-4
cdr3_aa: CASSLRGTTNEKLFF
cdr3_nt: TGTGCCAGCAGCTTACGGGGTACAACTAATGAAAAACTGTTTTTT

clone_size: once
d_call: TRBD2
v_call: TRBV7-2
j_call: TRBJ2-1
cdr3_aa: CASSLMRLAGDYNEQFF
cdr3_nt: TGTGCCAGCAGCTTAATGAGACTAGCGGGGGACTACAATGAGCAGTTCTTC

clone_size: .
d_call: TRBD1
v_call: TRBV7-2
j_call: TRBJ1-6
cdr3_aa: CASSLRDRNSPLHF
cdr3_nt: TGTGCCAGCAGCTTACGGGACAGGAATTCACCCCTCCACTTT

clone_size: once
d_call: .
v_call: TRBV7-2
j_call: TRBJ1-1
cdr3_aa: CASSLALATEAFF
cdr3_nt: TGTGCCAGCAGCTTAGCTTTGGCCACTGAAGCTTTCTTT

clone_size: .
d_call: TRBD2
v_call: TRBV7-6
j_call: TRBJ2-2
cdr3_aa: CASSAGTSGDTGELFF
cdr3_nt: TGTGCCAGCAGCGCGGGGACTAGCGGCGACACCGGGGAGCTGTTTTTT

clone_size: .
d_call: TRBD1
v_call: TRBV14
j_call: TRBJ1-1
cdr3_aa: CASSPRTGRSEAFF
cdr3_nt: TGTGCCAGCAGCCCGAGGACAGGGAGGTCTGAAGCTTTCTTT

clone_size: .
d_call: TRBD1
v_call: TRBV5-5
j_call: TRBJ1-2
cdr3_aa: CASSLEVATGGRYGYTF
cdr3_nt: TGTGCCAGCAGCTTGGAGGTCGCGACAGGGGGACGATATGGCTACACCTTC

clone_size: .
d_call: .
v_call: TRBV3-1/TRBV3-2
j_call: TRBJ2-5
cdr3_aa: CASRPRQSQETQYF
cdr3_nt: TGTGCCAGCAGGCCGCGACAGAGCCAAGAGACCCAGTACTTC

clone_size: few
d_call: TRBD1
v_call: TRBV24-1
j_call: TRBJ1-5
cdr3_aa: CATTGGRAQPQHF
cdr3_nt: TGTGCCACGACAGGGGGCAGGGCTCAGCCCCAGCATTTT

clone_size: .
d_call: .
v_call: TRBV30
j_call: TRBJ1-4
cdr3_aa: CAWSTGGTNEKLFF
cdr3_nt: TGTGCCTGGAGTACGGGGGGAACTAATGAAAAACTGTTTTTT

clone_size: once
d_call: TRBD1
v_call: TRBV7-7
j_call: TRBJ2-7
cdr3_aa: CASSSRDSPGEQYF
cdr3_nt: TGTGCTAGCAGCAGCCGGGACAGCCCAGGGGAGCAGTACTTC

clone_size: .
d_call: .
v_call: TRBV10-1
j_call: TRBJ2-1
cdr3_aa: CASSVSRIDYNEQFF
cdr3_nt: TGCGCCAGCAGTGTGTCCAGGATAGACTACAATGAGCAGTTCTTC

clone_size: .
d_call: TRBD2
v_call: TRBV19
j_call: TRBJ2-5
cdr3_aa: CASTTSGQETQYF
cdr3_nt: TGTGCCAGTACCACTAGCGGCCAAGAGACCCAGTACTTC

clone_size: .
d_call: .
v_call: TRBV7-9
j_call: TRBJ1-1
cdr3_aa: CASNPPGQPSMNTEAFF
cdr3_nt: TGTGCCAGCAACCCTCCGGGACAACCCTCCATGAACACTGAAGCTTTCTTT

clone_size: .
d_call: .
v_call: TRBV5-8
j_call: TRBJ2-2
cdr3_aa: CASNLPLGGNTGELFF
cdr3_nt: TGTGCCAGCAACCTTCCCCTGGGGGGAAACACCGGGGAGCTGTTTTTT

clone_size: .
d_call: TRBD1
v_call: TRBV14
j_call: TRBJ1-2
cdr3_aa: CASSLRTGAPRGYTF
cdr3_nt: TGTGCCAGCAGCCTCCGGACAGGGGCCCCTCGTGGCTACACCTTC

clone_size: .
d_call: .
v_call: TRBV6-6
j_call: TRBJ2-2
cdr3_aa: CASSYLLANTGELFF
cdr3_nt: TGTGCCAGCAGTTACCTCCTAGCGAACACCGGGGAGCTGTTTTTT

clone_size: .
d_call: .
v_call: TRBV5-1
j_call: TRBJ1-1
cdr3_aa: CASSSPYRAPNTEAFF
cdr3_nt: TGCGCCAGCAGCTCGCCCTACAGGGCTCCAAACACTGAAGCTTTCTTT

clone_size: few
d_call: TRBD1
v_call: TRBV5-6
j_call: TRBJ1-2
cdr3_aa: CASRTTDRVYGYTF
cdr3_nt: TGTGCCAGCCGGACCACCGACAGGGTCTATGGCTACACCTTC

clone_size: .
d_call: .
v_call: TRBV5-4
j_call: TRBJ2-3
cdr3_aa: CASSFFQGEDTQYF
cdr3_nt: TGTGCCAGCAGCTTTTTTCAGGGTGAAGATACGCAGTATTTT

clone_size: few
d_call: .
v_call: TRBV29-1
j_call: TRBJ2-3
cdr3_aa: CSVSVGGSGTDTQYF
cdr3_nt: TGCAGCGTTTCGGTTGGGGGCAGCGGCACAGATACGCAGTATTTT

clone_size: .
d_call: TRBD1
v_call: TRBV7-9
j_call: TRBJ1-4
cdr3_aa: CASRQTGGVEKLFF
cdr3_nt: TGTGCCAGCAGACAGACAGGGGGGGTTGAAAAACTGTTTTTT

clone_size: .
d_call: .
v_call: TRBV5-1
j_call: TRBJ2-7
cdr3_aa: CASSTNGGSYEQYF
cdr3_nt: TGCGCCAGCAGCACAAACGGGGGTAGCTACGAGCAGTACTTC

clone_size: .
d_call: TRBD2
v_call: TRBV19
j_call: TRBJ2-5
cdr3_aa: CASKMVGGTTQETQYF
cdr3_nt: TGTGCCAGTAAGATGGTCGGGGGGACCACGCAAGAGACCCAGTACTTC

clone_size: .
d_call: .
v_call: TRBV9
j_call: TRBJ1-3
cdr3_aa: CASSAQASGNTIYF
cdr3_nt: TGTGCCAGCAGCGCACAGGCCTCTGGAAACACCATATATTTT

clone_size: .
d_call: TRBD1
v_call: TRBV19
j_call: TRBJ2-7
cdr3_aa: CASSMGTETYEQYF
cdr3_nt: TGTGCCAGTAGTATGGGGACAGAAACCTACGAGCAGTACTTC

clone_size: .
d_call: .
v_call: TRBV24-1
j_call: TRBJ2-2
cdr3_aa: CATSLGGAGELFF
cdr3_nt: TGTGCCACCAGCCTAGGGGGAGCCGGGGAGCTGTTTTTT

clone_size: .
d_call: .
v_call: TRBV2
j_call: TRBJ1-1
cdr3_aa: CASSQTANTEAFF
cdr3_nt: TGTGCCAGCAGTCAAACAGCCAACACTGAAGCTTTCTTT

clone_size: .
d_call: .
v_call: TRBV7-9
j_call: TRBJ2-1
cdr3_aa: CASSLVSKGQGEQFF
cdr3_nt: TGTGCCAGCAGCTTAGTCTCAAAGGGTCAGGGTGAGCAGTTCTTC

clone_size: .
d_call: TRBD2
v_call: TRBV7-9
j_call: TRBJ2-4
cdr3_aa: CASSKNPWRGENIQYF
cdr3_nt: TGTGCCAGCAGCAAAAACCCCTGGCGGGGGGAAAACATTCAGTACTTC

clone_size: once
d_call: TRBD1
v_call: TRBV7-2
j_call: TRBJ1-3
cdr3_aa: CASSLGPLQGATRNTIYF
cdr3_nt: TGTGCCAGCAGCTTGGGGCCTCTACAGGGGGCAACTAGGAACACCATATATTTT

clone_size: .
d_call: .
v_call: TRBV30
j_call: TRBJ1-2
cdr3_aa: CAWSATGMYGYTF
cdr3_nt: TGTGCCTGGAGTGCAACAGGGATGTACGGCTACACCTTC